A single sample gave rise to the 21 T cell receptor beta chains below, sequenced in a study of cytomegalovirus exposure and HLA in healthy donors. PCR primers comprised 60 Vbeta and 13 Jbeta primers. The data were produced by immunoSEQ multiplex PCR, yet TCRdb's version contains in-frame clones alone and is incomplete. The sample includes approximately 100,000 clones, 71% of them seen just once. Sequenced sample: PBMCs. The source is a female donor in good health and CMV-seronegative.

This clone was detected only once. This sequence joins TRBV5-5 and TRBJ1-2; D perhaps matches TRBD1 (5 bases). Deletions cut 2 bases from V and 8 bases from J, with 13 bases between. The germline CDR1 and CDR2 sequences are SGHKS and YYEKEE (reference sequence). The CDR3 is made up of 13 amino acids. Here the CDR3 reads CASSLEGTSGYTF. The DNA for the CDR3 is TGTGCCAGCAGCTTAGAAGGGACTTCCGGCTACACCTTC.

The V call is TRBV30, the J call TRBJ1-1; D may be TRBD1 (6 bases). Germline CDR1 reads GTSNPN; CDR2 reads SVGIG (reference sequence). CDR3 length: 11 amino acids. V lost 6 bases and J lost 6, with 11 bases in between. CDR3 coding DNA: TGTGCCTGCGGACAGTCAGCTGAAGCTTTCTTT. Translated: CACGQSAEAFF.

The gene calls are TRBV18 and TRBJ1-1, with 8 bases that match TRBD1. CDR3 size: 17 residues. The V segment lost 2 bases and the J segment 0 bases; nucleotides outside the gene matches: 8. In germline, CDR1 is KGHSH, CDR2 LQKENI. Written as DNA, the CDR3 is TGTGCCAGCTCACCAAGGGCAGGGGGCGACCTGAACACTGAAGCTTTCTTT. It yields the protein CASSPRAGGDLNTEAFF.

This chain connects TRBV9 to TRBJ2-6; 7 bases align to TRBD1. The CDR3 loop spans 24 amino acids. CDR1 and CDR2 from the germline V gene are SGDLS and YYNGEE. After removal of 1 base from V and 1 base from J, the junction contained 26 bases not matched to a gene. As DNA, the CDR3 is TGTGCCAGCAGCGTACCCTACTCTAGACAGGGCCTATACCCTTCTCTATCTGGGGCCAACGTCCTGACTTTC. Protein product: CASSVPYSRQGLYPSLSGANVLTF. Full variable domain (missing parts from reference TRBV9 and TRBJ2-6): DSGVTQTPKHLITATGQRVTLRCSPRSGDLSVYWYQQSLDQGLQFLIQYYNGEERAKGNILERFSAQQFPDLHSELNLSSLELGDSALYFCASSVPYSRQGLYPSLSGANVLTFGAGSRLTVL.

The rearrangement uses TRBV5-5 and TRBJ2-5; D might be TRBD2 (6 bases). The better agreement between TRBJ2-7 and the DNA end casts doubt on the J call. The length of the CDR3 is 14 residues. Germline V gene data show CDR1 as SGHKS and CDR2 as YYEKEE (reference sequence). CDR3: CASSLLATEDEQYF. CDR3 coding DNA: TGTGCCAGCAGCCTTCTAGCGACCGAGGACGAGCAGTACTTC.

The chain combines TRBV21-1 with TRBJ1-2; TRBD1, the table's D call, was not compared with the DNA. TRBV21-1 is noted as a pseudogene. This CDR3 contains 14 residues. The CDR3 bases are TGTGCCAGCAGCAAAGAAGGGGCGCTGGGAGGCTACACCTTC. Translation: CASSKEGALGGYTF.

This chain joins TRBV2 and TRBJ2-3, with unresolved D. Germline V gene lookup returns CDR1 SNHLY and CDR2 FYNNEI. The V end lost 8 bases, the J end lost 1 base, and 19 bases lay between the germline ends. The CDR3 contains 16 residues. The CDR3 DNA is TGTGCCAGCTTTGGCCAGCTTCCTCGGGGCACAGATACGCAGTATTTT. Translation: CASFGQLPRGTDTQYF.

This chain connects TRBV7-2 to TRBJ2-3; 7 positions agree with TRBD2. The CDR3 is made up of 15 amino acids. V shed 3 bases, J shed 6 bases, and the junction held 9 bases outside the gene matches. Germline V lookup: CDR1 SGHTA, CDR2 FQGNSA. The CDR3 DNA reads TGTGCCAGCAGCTTTCGGACTAGTGGGAGTGATACGCAGTATTTT. Its translation is CASSFRTSGSDTQYF.

The chain uses TRBV7-2 and TRBJ2-7; 7 bases agree with TRBD2. Germline V CDR1 and CDR2: SGHTA, FQGNSA. CDR3 size: 16 residues. J gave up 5 bases and V 1 base, and 11 bases lay outside the gene matches. CDR3 residues: CASSLVAGVGDHEQYF. CDR3 nucleotides: TGTGCCAGCAGCTTAGTGGCGGGAGTTGGGGACCACGAGCAGTACTTC.

The gene calls are TRBV7-9 and TRBJ2-3, with TRBD2 as a possible D gene (6 bases). CDR1 is SEHNR and CDR2 is FQNEAQ in the germline V gene (reference sequence). Trimming stripped 2 bases from V and 2 bases from J, with 14 bases between. The CDR3 loop spans 16 amino acids. The CDR3 DNA sequence: TGTGCCAGCAGCTTAAGGGCTGGGGGGTACACAGATACGCAGTATTTT. Translating it yields CASSLRAGGYTDTQYF.

This clone was observed a handful of times. The chain couples TRBV28 to TRBJ1-2; D gene unclear. In germline, CDR1 is MDHEN, CDR2 SYDVKM. This CDR3 has 13 residues. Between the trimmed V and J ends, which lost 10 bases and 5 bases, there was a span of 17 bases. CDR3 loop: CATTSGRAYGYTF. Here the CDR3 DNA reads TGTGCCACCACCTCGGGGAGGGCTTATGGCTACACCTTC.

V usage is TRBV28 and J usage is TRBJ2-7; TRBD2 aligns across 7 bases. V gave up 6 bases and J gave up 9 bases; unmatched junction bases: 20. Germline V CDR1 and CDR2: MDHEN, SYDVKM. The CDR3 sequence is 16 residues long. The CDR3 here is CASRPFSGPPAPGQYF. CDR3 DNA: TGTGCCAGCAGGCCCTTTAGCGGGCCTCCTGCCCCTGGGCAGTACTTC. The whole variable domain, remainder taken from reference TRBV28 and TRBJ2-7, is DVKVTQSSRYLVKRTGEKVFLECVQDMDHENMFWYRQDPGLGLRLIYFSYDVKMKEKGDIPEGYSVSREKKERFSLILESASTNQTSMYLCASRPFSGPPAPGQYFGPGTRLTVT.

A single count supports this clone. This chain connects TRBV11-3 to TRBJ1-1; no reliable D call. The ends were cut back, 2 bases at V and 5 bases at J, with 6 bases in the middle. Germline CDR1 and CDR2: SGHNT and YENEEA. CDR3 length: 12 amino acids. In DNA, the CDR3 is TGTGCCAGCAGCTTAAGCCGGACTGAAGCTTTCTTT. Its translation is CASSLSRTEAFF.

This chain's CDR3 is CASSVATPGSNGYTF. CDR3 sequence (DNA): TGTGCCAGCAGCGTAGCTACACCAGGCTCGAATGGCTACACCTTC. The chain combines TRBV9 with TRBJ1-2, with D uncertain. With 0 bases removed from V and 6 bases from J, the gap between germline ends came to 15 bases. Germline V gene sequence: CDR1 SGDLS, CDR2 YYNGEE. CDR3 length: 15 amino acids.

This clone appeared once. The chain couples TRBV28 to TRBJ1-1; D might be TRBD1 (5 bases). V lost 6 bases to trimming and J lost 0 bases, with 20 bases between them. Germline V gives CDR1 MDHEN, CDR2 SYDVKM. CDR3 length: 17 residues. CDR3: CASSYGGWGGVNTEAFF. As DNA, the CDR3 is TGTGCCAGCAGCTACGGAGGGTGGGGGGGGGTGAACACTGAAGCTTTCTTT.

The chain recombines TRBV28 with TRBJ1-3, with 9 positions matching TRBD1. CDR1 is MDHEN, CDR2 SYDVKM, per germline. V shed 7 bases and J 10 bases; nucleotides not matched to a gene: 11. The length of the CDR3 is 14 residues. DNA for the CDR3: TGTGCCAGCACCACCCACACCGGGACAGGGACCATATATTTT. Residues: CASTTHTGTGTIYF.

This rearrangement joins TRBV30 to TRBJ2-5; 10 nucleotides match TRBD2. The CDR3 consists of 14 residues. Per germline, CDR1 GTSNPN and CDR2 SVGIG (reference sequence). Trimming cost V 8 bases and J 5 bases; bases outside gene matches: 11. The CDR3 nucleotides are TGTGCCGGCAAGCGGGAGGGTGTTTTGGAGACCCAGTACTTC. Protein: CAGKREGVLETQYF.

The chain recombines TRBV29-1 with TRBJ1-2; 7 nucleotides match TRBD1. The trim removed 5 bases at V and 2 bases at J, leaving 8 bases unmatched. Per germline, CDR1 SQVTM and CDR2 ANQGSEA. The CDR3 spans 14 residues. The CDR3 DNA sequence: TGCAGCGTTCTTCCCACAGGGGCCAACTATGGCTACACCTTC. Amino acids: CSVLPTGANYGYTF.

V usage is TRBV10-2 and J usage is TRBJ2-5; 7 bases are shared with TRBD1. CDR3 length: 12 amino acids. V was clipped by 6 bases and J by 3 bases; unmatched bases: 1. Germline V gene sequence: CDR1 WSHSY, CDR2 SAAADI. The CDR3, as DNA: TGCGCCAGCAGGGGACAGAAAGAGACCCAGTACTTC. Translating it yields CASRGQKETQYF.

The J gene is TRBJ2-5, the V gene TRBV9; 8 nucleotides align to TRBD2. Trimming removed 0 bases from V and 3 bases from J; junction bases left unmatched: 7. The CDR3 covers 16 residues. Per the germline V gene, CDR1 is SGDLS and CDR2 is YYNGEE. CDR3 region: CASSVGGGRSKETQYF. The DNA of the CDR3 is TGTGCCAGCAGCGTAGGTGGCGGGAGGTCTAAAGAGACCCAGTACTTC.

The V gene is TRBV9, the J gene TRBJ2-1, with 9 bases that match TRBD2. This CDR3 comprises 15 residues. Germline V gives CDR1 SGDLS, CDR2 YYNGEE. Trimming removed 4 bases from V and 0 bases from J; junction bases left unmatched: 2. CDR3 loop: CASSISGSSYNEQFF. The CDR3, as DNA: TGTGCCAGCAGCATTAGCGGGAGCTCCTACAATGAGCAGTTCTTC.